The T cell receptor beta chain under discussion was sequenced for a study of CD8+ T cells in alopecia areata. RNA extraction and reverse transcription yielded cDNA as sequencing template. Generated by immunoSEQ multiplex PCR, the TCRdb table keeps only in-frame clones and is missing some. The sample has 250,000 to 300,000 clones, roughly 60% seen once. Germline V gene lookup returns CDR1 LGHNA and CDR2 YNFKEQ. Trimming took 7 bases from V and 8 from J, leaving 15 bases between them. The CDR3 has 14 residues. Treatment noted: oral pan-JAK inhibitor, 5-10 mg twice daily. This chain uses TRBV4-2 with TRBJ1-6, with no clear D. The source is a human donor with alopecia areata. This specimen was CD4+ T cells sorted from blood, taken at week 24, from a patient treated with tofacitinib. DNA for the CDR3: TGTGCCAGCACCCCGACACGGGAGGATTCACCCCTCCACTTT. Amino acids: CASTPTREDSPLHF.